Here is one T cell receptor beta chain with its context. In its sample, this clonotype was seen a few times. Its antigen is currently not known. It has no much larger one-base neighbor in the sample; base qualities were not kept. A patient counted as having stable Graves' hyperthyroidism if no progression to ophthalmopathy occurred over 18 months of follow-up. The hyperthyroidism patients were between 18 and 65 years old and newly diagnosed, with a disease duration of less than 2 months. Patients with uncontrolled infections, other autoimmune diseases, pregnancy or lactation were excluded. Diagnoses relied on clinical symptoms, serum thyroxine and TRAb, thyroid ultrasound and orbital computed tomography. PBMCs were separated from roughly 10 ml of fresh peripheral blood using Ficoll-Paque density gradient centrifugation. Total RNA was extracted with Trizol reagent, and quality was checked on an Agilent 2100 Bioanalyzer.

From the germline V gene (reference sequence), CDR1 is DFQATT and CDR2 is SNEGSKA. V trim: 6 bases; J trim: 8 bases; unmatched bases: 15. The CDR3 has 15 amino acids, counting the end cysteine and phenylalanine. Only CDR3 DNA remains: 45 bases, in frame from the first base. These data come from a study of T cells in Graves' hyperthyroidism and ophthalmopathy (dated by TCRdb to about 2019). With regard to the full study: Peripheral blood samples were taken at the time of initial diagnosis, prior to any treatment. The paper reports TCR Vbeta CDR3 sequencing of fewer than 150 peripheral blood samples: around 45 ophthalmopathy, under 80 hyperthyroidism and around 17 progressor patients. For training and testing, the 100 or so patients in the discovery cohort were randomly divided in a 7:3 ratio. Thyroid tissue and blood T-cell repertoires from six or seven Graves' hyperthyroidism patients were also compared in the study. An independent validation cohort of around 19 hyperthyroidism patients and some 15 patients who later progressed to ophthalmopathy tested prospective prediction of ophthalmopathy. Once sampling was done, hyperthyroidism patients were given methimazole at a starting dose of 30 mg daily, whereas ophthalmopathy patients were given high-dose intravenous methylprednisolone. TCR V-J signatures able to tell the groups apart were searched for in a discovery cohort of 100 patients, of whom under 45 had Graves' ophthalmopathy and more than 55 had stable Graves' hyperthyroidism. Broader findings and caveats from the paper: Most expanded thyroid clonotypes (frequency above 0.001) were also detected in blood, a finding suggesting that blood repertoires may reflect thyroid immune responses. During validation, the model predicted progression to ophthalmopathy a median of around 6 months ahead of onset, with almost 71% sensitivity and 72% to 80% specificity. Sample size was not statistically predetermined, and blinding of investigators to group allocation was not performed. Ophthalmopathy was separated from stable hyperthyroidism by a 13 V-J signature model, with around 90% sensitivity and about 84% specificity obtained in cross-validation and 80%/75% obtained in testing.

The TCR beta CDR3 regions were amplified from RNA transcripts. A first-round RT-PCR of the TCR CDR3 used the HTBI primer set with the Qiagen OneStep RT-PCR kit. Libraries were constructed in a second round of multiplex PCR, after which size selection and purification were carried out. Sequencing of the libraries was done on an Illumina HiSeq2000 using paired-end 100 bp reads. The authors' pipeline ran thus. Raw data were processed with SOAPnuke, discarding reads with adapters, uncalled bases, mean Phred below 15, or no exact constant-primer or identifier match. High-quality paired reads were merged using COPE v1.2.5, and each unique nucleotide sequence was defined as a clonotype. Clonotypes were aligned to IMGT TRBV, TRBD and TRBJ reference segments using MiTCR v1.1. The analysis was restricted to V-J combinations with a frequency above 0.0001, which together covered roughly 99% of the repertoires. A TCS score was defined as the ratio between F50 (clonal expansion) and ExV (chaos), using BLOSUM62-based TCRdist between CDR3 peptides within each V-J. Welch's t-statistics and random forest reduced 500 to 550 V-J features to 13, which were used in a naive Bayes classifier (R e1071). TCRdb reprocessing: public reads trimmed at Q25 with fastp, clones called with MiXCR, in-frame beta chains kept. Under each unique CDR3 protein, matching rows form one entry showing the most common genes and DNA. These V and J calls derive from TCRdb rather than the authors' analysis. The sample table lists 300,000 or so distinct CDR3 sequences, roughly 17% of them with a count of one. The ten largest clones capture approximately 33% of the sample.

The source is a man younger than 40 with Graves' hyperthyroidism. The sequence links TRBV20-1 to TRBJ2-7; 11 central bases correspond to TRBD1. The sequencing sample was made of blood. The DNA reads TGCAGTGCAAAGCTGGAGGGACAGGGGGGTCTGAAGCAGTACTTC. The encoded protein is CSAKLEGQGGLKQYF.